This T cell receptor (beta chain) was sequenced during a study of shared clonotypes between healthy human individuals. Data came from immunoSEQ multiplex PCR; TCRdb stores just in-frame clones and leaves some out. The top ten clones hold over 0.12% of a sample with millions of clones, approximately 94% of them seen once. The count of this clone is one. V lost 2 bases to trimming and J lost 2 bases, with 9 bases between them. The CDR3 is 14 residues long. Per germline, CDR1 SGHTA and CDR2 FQGNSA. Specimen: naive CD4+ T cells sorted from blood. The sample's subset: CD45RA+ positively selected. The chain combines TRBV7-2 with TRBJ1-1, with unresolved D. This clonotype was sampled from a man between 18 and 29 years old in good health. This CDR3 is CASSLRQFNTEAFF. The CDR3 region has the DNA TGTGCCAGCAGCTTAAGGCAGTTTAACACTGAAGCTTTCTTT.